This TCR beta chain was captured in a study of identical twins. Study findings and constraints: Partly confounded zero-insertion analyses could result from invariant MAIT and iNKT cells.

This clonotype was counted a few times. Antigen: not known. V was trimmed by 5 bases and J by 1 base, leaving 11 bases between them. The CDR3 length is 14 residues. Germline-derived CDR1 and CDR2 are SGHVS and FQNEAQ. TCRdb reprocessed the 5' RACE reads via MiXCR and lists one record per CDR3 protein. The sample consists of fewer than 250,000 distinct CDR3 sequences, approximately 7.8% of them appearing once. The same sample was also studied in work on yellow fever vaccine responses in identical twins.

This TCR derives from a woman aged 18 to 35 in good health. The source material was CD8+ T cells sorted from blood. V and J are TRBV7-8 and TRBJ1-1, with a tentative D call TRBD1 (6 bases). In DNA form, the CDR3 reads TGTGCCAGCAGCGCCGGACAGTCGAACACTGAAGCTTTCTTT. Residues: CASSAGQSNTEAFF.